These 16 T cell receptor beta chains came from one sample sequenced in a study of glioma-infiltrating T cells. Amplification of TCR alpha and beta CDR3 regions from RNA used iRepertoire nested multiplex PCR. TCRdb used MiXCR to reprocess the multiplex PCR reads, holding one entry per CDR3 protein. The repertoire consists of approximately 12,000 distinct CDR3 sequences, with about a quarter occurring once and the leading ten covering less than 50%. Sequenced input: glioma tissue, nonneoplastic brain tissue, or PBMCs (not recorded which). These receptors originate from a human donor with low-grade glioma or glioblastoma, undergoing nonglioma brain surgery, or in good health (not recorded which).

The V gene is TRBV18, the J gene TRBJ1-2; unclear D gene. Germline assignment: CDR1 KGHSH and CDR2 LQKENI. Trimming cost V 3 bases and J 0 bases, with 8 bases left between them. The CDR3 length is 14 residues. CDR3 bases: TGTGCCAGCTCACCTAGCAGCCCTAACTATGGCTACACCTTC. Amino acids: CASSPSSPNYGYTF.

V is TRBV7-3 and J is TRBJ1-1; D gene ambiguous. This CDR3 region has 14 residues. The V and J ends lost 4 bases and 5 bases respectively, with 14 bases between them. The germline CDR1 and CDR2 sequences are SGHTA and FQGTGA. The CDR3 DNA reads TGTGCCAGCAGCTACGGCGGCCAAGGTACTGAAGCTTTCTTT. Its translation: CASSYGGQGTEAFF.

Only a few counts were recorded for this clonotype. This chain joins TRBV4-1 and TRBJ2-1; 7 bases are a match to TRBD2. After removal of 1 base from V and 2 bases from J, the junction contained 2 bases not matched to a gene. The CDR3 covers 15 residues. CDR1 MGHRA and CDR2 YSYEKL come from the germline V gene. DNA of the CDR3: TGCGCCAGCAGCCAAGTTCTAGCGGCCTACAATGAGCAGTTCTTC. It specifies CASSQVLAAYNEQFF.

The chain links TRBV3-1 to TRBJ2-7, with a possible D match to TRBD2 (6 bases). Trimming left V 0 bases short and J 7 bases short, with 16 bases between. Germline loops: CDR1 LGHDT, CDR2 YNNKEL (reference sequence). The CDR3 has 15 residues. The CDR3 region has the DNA TGTGCCAGCAGCCAAGAGTGGGGTAGCGGAGGGGAGCAGTACTTC. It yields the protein CASSQEWGSGGEQYF.

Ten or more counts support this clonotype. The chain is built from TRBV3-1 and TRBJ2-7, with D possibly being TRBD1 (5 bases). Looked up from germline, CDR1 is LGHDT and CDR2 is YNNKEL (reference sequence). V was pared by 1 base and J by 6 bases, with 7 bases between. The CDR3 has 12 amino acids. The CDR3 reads CASSQGGSEQYF. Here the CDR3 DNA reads TGTGCCAGCAGCCAAGGGGGCTCCGAGCAGTACTTC.

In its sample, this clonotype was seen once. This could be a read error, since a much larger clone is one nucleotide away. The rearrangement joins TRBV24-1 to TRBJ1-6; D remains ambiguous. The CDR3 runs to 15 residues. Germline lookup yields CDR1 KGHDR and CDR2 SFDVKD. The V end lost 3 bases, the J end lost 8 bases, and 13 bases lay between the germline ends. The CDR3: CATSDPLEQDSPLHF. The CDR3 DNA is TGTGCCACCAGTGATCCCCTGGAACAAGATTCACCCCTCCACTTT.

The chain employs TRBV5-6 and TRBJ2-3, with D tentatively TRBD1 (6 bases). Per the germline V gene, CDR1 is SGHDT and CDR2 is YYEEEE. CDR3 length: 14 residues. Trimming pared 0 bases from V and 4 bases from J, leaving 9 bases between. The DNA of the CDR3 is TGTGCCAGCAGCTTGGTCAGGGGTGCAGATACGCAGTATTTT. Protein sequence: CASSLVRGADTQYF.

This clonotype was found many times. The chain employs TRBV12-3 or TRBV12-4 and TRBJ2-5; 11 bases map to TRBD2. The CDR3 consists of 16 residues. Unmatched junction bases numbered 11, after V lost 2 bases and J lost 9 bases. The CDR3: CASSLNSGRAWLAQYF. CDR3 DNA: TGTGCCAGCAGTTTAAATAGCGGGAGGGCCTGGTTGGCCCAGTACTTC.

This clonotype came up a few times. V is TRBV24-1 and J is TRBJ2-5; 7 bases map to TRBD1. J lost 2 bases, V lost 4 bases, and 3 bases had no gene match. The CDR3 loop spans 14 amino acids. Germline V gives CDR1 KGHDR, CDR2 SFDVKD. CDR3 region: CATSERGRQETQYF. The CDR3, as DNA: TGTGCCACCAGTGAAAGGGGGCGACAAGAGACCCAGTACTTC.

The CDR3: CACGLNTEAFF. The CDR3 DNA reads as TGTGCCTGCGGACTGAACACTGAAGCTTTCTTT. This rearrangement joins TRBV30 to TRBJ1-1; D unresolved. With 6 bases removed from V and 0 bases from J, the gap between germline ends came to 5 bases. There are 11 residues in the CDR3. Germline CDR1 and CDR2: GTSNPN and SVGIG (reference sequence). The whole variable domain, filled in from reference TRBV30 and TRBJ1-1, reads SQTIHQWPATLVQPVGSPLSLECTVEGTSNPNLYWYRQAAGRGLQLLFYSVGIGQISSEVPQNLSASRPQDRQFILSSKKLLLSDSGFYLCACGLNTEAFFGQGTRLTVV.

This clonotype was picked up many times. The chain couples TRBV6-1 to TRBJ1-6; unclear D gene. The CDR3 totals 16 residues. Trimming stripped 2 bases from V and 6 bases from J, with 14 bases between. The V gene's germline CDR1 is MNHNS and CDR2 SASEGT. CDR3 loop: CASSERGPRSNSPLHF. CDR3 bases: TGTGCCAGCAGTGAAAGAGGACCGCGGAGTAATTCACCCCTCCACTTT.

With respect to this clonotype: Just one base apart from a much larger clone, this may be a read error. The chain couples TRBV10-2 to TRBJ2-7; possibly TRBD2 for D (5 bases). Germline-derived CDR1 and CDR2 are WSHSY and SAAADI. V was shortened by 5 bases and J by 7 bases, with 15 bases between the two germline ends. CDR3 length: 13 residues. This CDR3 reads CASSRTLYNEQYF. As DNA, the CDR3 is TGCGCCAGCAGTCGGACTCTTTACAATGAGCAGTACTTC.

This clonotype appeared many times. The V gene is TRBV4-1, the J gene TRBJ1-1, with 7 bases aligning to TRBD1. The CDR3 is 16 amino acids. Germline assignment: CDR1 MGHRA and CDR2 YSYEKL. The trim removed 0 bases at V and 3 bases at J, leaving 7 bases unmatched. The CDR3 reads CASSQDLGQGDTEAFF. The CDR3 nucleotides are TGCGCCAGCAGCCAAGATCTAGGGCAGGGGGACACTGAAGCTTTCTTT.

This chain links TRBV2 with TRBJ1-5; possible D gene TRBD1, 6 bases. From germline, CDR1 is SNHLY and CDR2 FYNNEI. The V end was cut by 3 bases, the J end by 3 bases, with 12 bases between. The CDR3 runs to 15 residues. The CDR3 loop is CASSDWGRHNQPQHF. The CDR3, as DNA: TGTGCCAGCAGTGATTGGGGGCGACACAATCAGCCCCAGCATTTT.

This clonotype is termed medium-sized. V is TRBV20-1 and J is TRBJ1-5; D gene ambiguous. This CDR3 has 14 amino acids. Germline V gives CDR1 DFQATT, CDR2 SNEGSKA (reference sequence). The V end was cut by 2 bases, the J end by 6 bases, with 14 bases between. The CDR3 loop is CSARTSPVGQPQHF. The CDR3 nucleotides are TGCAGTGCTAGAACAAGTCCCGTCGGTCAGCCCCAGCATTTT.

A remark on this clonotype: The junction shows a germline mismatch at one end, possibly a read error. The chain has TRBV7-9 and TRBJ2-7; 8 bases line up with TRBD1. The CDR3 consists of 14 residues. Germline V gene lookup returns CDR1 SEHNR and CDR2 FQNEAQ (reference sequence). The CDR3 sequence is CAISPQGAFYDQYF. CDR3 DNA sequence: TGTGCCATCAGCCCGCAGGGGGCGTTTTACGACCAGTACTTC.